This TCR beta chain was observed in a study of blood T cell repertoires in COVID-19. Study-level background: There were acute and convalescent COVID-19 samples, and they came from the United States, Italy and Spain. Sample material is recorded as cDNA or gDNA derived from T cells, B-cell-depleted T cells, or PBMCs.

Original handling: Reference gene primers were amplified, and this amplification served to estimate nucleated cell counts. Sequencing used immunoSEQ multiplex PCR; TCRdb keeps in-frame clones, though not all of them. V and J calls and clone size are those listed in that table; D and trimming were worked out from the DNA. The sample shows 150,000 or so clones, roughly 82% of them seen only once. Trimming took 2 bases from V and 1 from J; bases not matched to a gene: 10. Germline V gives CDR1 SGHRS, CDR2 YFSETQ. This CDR3 region has 18 residues. Sequencing was carried out using peripheral blood. The sequence was obtained from a human donor with acute or convalescent COVID-19. The donor label of this sample is uncertain. The V call is TRBV5-1, the J call TRBJ2-7; TRBD2 agrees at 12 bases. The CDR3 protein is CASSFGDLAGGHSYEQYF. DNA for the CDR3: TGCGCCAGCAGCTTTGGTGATCTAGCGGGGGGGCATTCCTACGAGCAGTACTTC.